In this sample, the clone carrying this TCR beta chain turned up once. The antigen remains undetermined. The data were obtained in a study of T cells in Graves' hyperthyroidism and ophthalmopathy. Study-level findings and limits: Most thyroid clonotypes expanded above 0.001 appeared in blood too. The model foresaw ophthalmopathy a median around seven months prior to onset.

V lost 3 bases to trimming and J lost 2 bases; unmatched junction nucleotides: 7. This CDR3 region has 15 residues. Germline-derived CDR1 and CDR2 are DFQATT and SNEGSKA (reference sequence). TCR beta CDR3 regions were amplified from RNA transcripts. Initially, a first-round RT-PCR of the TCR CDR3 employed the HTBI primer set. TCRdb recomputed calls from the multiplex PCR reads with MiXCR, one row per CDR3 protein. Found here are roughly 510,000 distinct CDR3 sequences, 46% of them singletons; the top ten hold around two fifths. Lactation, pregnancy, other autoimmune disease or uncontrolled infection led to exclusion of patients. Used for diagnoses were clinical symptoms, serum thyroxine and TRAb, thyroid ultrasound and orbital computed tomography.

The chain combines TRBV20-1 with TRBJ1-5, with TRBD1 matching over 7 bases. Sequences were obtained from peripheral blood or thyroid tissue (not recorded which). The sequence was obtained from an adult woman with Graves' disease, either hyperthyroidism or ophthalmopathy (not recorded which). The CDR3 bases are TGCAGTGCTAGCCCACAGGGGAATGGCAATCAGCCCCAGCATTTT. This encodes CSASPQGNGNQPQHF.